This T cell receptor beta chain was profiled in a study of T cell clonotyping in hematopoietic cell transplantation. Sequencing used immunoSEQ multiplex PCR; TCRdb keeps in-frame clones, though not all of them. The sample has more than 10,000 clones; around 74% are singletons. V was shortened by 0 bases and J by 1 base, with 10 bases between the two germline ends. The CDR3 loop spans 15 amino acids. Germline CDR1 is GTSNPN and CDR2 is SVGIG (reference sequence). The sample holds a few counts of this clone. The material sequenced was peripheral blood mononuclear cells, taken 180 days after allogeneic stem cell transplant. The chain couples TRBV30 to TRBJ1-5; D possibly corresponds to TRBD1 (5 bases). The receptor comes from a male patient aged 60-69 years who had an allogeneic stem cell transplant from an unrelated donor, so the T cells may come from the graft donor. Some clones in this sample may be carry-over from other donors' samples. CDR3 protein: CAWSVGALSNQPQHF. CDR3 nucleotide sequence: TGTGCCTGGAGTGTAGGGGCTCTAAGCAATCAGCCCCAGCATTTT.